This T cell receptor beta chain derives from a study of CD8 T cells in acute hepatitis C reinfection (dated by TCRdb to 2020 to 2022). For the study in its entirety: This study examined the TCRbeta repertoire of CD8+ T cells that recognize the HCV NS3-1073 epitope, both during acute infection and after viral clearance. Paired acute and follow-up samples were contributed by four spontaneous resolvers.

Study-wide findings and limitations: TRBV04 and TRBV06 gene families were preferentially used in all groups, and this usage was not explained by overrepresentation in the naive pool. The NS3-1073 specific repertoires were highly diverse, and diversity did not differ significantly among acute resolver, follow-up resolver and acute chronic samples. Because bulk sequencing covered only the TCRbeta chain, the alphabeta pairing of public clonotypes could not be determined. It was rare for CDR3 sequences to be shared with other epitopes, and exact matching may have been limited by differing sequencing approaches. Chronically infected subjects had no follow-up repertoires because NS3-1073 specific cells were too rare to sort. About 14 public clonotypes were found regardless of outcome, and V04-02/J02-02 was used by one public clonotype.

The intended sense of this specimen's time point label: naive CD8 control sorted from an acute-time-point sample. Enrolled in the Montreal Hepatitis C Cohort (HEPCO) in Canada, the donors were people who inject drugs, and these donors were followed every 3 months. Acute primary HCV infection was defined as a positive HCV RNA or antibody test that came after a negative test within the prior 24 weeks. CD3, CD8 and CD45RO antibodies were used for surface staining, and dead cells were excluded with an aqua fixable dye. The cohort included 7 to 9 spontaneous resolvers, defined as subjects with HCV RNA clearance within 24 weeks. Frozen stocks of peripheral blood mononuclear cells were first thawed, after which negative isolation of CD8+ T cells was carried out using the MACS CD8+ T cell Isolation Kit. Cells were sorted on a BD FACSAria II cell sorter. A single count supports this clone. Its antigen remains undetermined. No per-base quality is available; no much larger clone lies one base away.

Genomic DNA was extracted from FACS-sorted cells, and TCRbeta chain sequencing was performed through the commercial immunoSEQ service. Per the source publication's procedure: ImmunoSEQ Analyzer software v3.0 and R v3.5.1 were used to analyze the repertoire data. Only productive rearrangements were analyzed, because sequences with stop codons or out-of-frame rearrangements were removed. The sequencing provider supplied the metrics for Simpson diversity, Shannon entropy, CDR3 length and nucleotide addition. Based on frequency, clonotypes were placed into dominant, sub-dominant, low or lowest abundance groups, and clonotypes under 0.1% were left out of most analyses. Any CDR3 amino acid clonotype present in at least two subjects at a cumulative frequency of at least 0.5% was labeled public. TCRdb holds this immuneACCESS table with in-frame rearrangements only. Some clones are missing; in checked studies, unresolved V genes explain under half, and the rest has no known cause. The V and J calls and the clone size are those of that table, but D and trimming were determined from the DNA. Recorded for this sample are tens of thousands of clones; 70% to 90% of them occurred a single time. The top ten clonotypes cover approximately 11% of the sample.

The germline V gene yields SGHTA for CDR1 and FQGNSA for CDR2. Relative to germline, V is missing 3 bases and J is missing 3 bases, with 9 bases of the junction outside any gene match. Measured from the cysteine to the phenylalanine, the CDR3 is 16 residues long. Kept here is only the CDR3 DNA, which spans 48 bases and is read in frame from base 1. The V and J segments used are TRBV7-2 and TRBJ2-7, with 9 bases in between that match TRBD2. The sequencing sample was made of naive CD8+ T cells from PBMCs. What this sample's cell subset or site label stands for: sorted total naive CD45RO-negative CD8+ T cells. This clonotype originated in a woman aged 18-29 years who spontaneously cleared hepatitis C infection. The nucleotide sequence reads as follows: TGTGCCAGCAGCTTTAGCGGGGGCCGGCCCTACTACGAGCAGTACTTC. The encoded protein is CASSFSGGRPYYEQYF.